These 21 T cell receptor beta chains share one sample of origin, sequenced in a study of T-cell reconstitution after alpha-beta-depleted transplantation in children. Library preparation (for TCRbeta) was performed with unique molecular identifiers. TCRdb re-derived calls from the PCR reads in MiXCR, one entry per CDR3 protein. This sample yields approximately 400,000 distinct CDR3 sequences, of which 11% are seen a single time; roughly 6% belongs to the top ten. This specimen was PBMCs from the stem cell graft donor, taken from the stem cell graft. The receptors were gathered from a human donor who donated a stem cell graft to a child with acute myeloid leukemia.

The rearrangement links TRBV7-2 to TRBJ2-3, with D perhaps TRBD2 (5 bases). Deletions cut 5 bases from V and 5 bases from J, with 17 bases between. This CDR3 contains 15 residues. Germline V gene lookup returns CDR1 SGHTA and CDR2 FQGNSA. DNA for the CDR3: TGTGCCAGCAGCCCCCGGCGTGGGAGTGGAGATACGCAGTATTTT. Protein sequence: CASSPRRGSGDTQYF.

This clonotype was detected a few times. The gene calls are TRBV27 and TRBJ2-3; 10 bases are a match to TRBD2. Germline CDR1 is MNHEY and CDR2 is SMNVEV (reference sequence). The V and J ends lost 3 bases and 3 bases, in that order; junction bases with no gene match: 18. The CDR3 has 20 residues. The CDR3 region is CASSLDPSGRLSFGTDTQYF. The CDR3 DNA reads as TGTGCCAGCAGTTTGGACCCTAGCGGGAGATTGAGTTTTGGGACAGATACGCAGTATTTT.

The chain recombines TRBV20-1 with TRBJ1-4; D perhaps matches TRBD1 (5 bases). The CDR3 has 15 residues. Trimming removed 6 bases at V and 0 bases at J, with 14 bases between. Germline values: CDR1 DFQATT, CDR2 SNEGSKA (reference sequence). For the CDR3, the DNA is TGCAGTGCCAATCGACAGCCCGCAACTAATGAAAAACTGTTTTTT. Its protein product is CSANRQPATNEKLFF.

The rearrangement uses TRBV20-1 and TRBJ2-3, with 16 bases that match TRBD2. Germline V gene sequence: CDR1 DFQATT, CDR2 SNEGSKA (reference sequence). This CDR3 is 17 amino acids long. The trim removed 0 bases at V and 4 bases at J, leaving 4 bases unmatched. The CDR3 region has the DNA TGCAGTGCTAGAGACGGGACTAGCGGGAGGGCCGCAGATACGCAGTATTTT. It yields the protein CSARDGTSGRAADTQYF.

This clonotype appeared many times. The gene calls are TRBV20-1 and TRBJ1-1, with D perhaps matching TRBD1 (5 bases). CDR3 size: 13 residues. Germline lookup yields CDR1 DFQATT and CDR2 SNEGSKA (reference sequence). The V end was cut by 5 bases, the J end by 5 bases, with 15 bases between. The CDR3: CSAGGGKGTEAFF. The CDR3 DNA reads TGCAGTGCTGGCGGGGGGAAGGGAACTGAAGCTTTCTTT.

The V gene is TRBV12-3 or TRBV12-4, the J gene TRBJ2-5; possibly TRBD2 for D (5 bases). The CDR3 consists of 15 residues. The V gene lost 7 bases and the J gene lost 2 bases, with 17 bases spanning the gap. CDR3 in amino acids: CASTVTERWQETQYF. The CDR3 DNA follows: TGTGCCAGCACCGTGACTGAGCGGTGGCAAGAGACCCAGTACTTC.

This clonotype was counted between two and nine times. The rearrangement links TRBV6-1 to TRBJ1-4; no clear D gene. The germline gives CDR1 MNHNS, CDR2 SASEGT. CDR3 length: 14 amino acids. The V end was cut by 6 bases, the J end by 1 base, with 9 bases between. CDR3 loop: CASRMGRTNEKLFF. In nucleotides, the CDR3 is TGTGCCAGCAGGATGGGGAGAACTAATGAAAAACTGTTTTTT.

The rearrangement joins TRBV5-6 to TRBJ2-2; 8 positions agree with TRBD1. The CDR3 covers 15 residues. The V gene's germline CDR1 is SGHDT and CDR2 YYEEEE. Germline trimming cut 4 bases from V and 1 base from J; bases unmatched to any gene: 3. The CDR3 DNA follows: TGTGCCAGCAGCCGAGGACAGGGGAACACCGGGGAGCTGTTTTTT. This gives the protein CASSRGQGNTGELFF.

The V call is TRBV7-3, the J call TRBJ2-3; D is unclear. The V gene's germline CDR1 is SGHTA and CDR2 FQGTGA. The V end lost 2 bases, the J end lost 3 bases, and 9 bases lay between the germline ends. This CDR3 is built from 14 residues. In DNA, the CDR3 is TGTGCCAGCAGCTTATTGGGCCGGACAGATACGCAGTATTTT. This sequence encodes CASSLLGRTDTQYF.

In its sample, this clonotype was seen a few times. The chain combines TRBV5-1 with TRBJ1-1; TRBD1 matches 10 bases. The CDR3 sequence is 14 residues long. Germline V gene lookup returns CDR1 SGHRS and CDR2 YFSETQ. J gave up 5 bases and V 3 bases, and 4 bases lay outside the gene matches. CDR3 nucleotide sequence: TGCGCCAGCAGCTGGGGACAGGGGAGGACTGAAGCTTTCTTT. Its translation is CASSWGQGRTEAFF.

The chain uses TRBV24-1 and TRBJ2-1, with D perhaps given as TRBD1 or TRBD2 (5 bases each). CDR3 length: 15 residues. Germline CDR1 is KGHDR and CDR2 is SFDVKD. V was clipped by 3 bases and J by 10 bases, with 18 bases between them. CDR3 sequence: CATSDPSGAEEEQFF. As DNA, the CDR3 is TGTGCCACCAGTGATCCCTCTGGGGCGGAGGAAGAGCAGTTCTTC.

This clonotype was picked up a small number of times. The chain couples TRBV7-2 to TRBJ2-1, with 7 bases matching TRBD2. The CDR3 consists of 14 residues. Losses at the gene ends were 3 bases for V and 4 bases for J; bases not matched to a gene: 3. The V gene's germline CDR1 is SGHTA and CDR2 FQGNSA. CDR3 in DNA: TGTGCCAGCAGCTTCCAAGCGGGATACAATGAGCAGTTCTTC. The encoded protein is CASSFQAGYNEQFF. The full variable domain, in which reference TRBV7-2 and TRBJ2-1 provide the parts outside the CDR3, is GAGVSQSPSNKVTEKGKDVELRCDPISGHTALYWYRQSLGQGLEFLIYFQGNSAPDKSGLPSDRFSAERTGGSVSTLTIQRTQQEDSAVYLCASSFQAGYNEQFFGPGTRLTVL.

This clonotype was counted at least ten times. The chain is built from TRBV20-1 and TRBJ1-2; the D gene is possibly TRBD1 (5 bases). The V and J ends lost 3 bases and 9 bases respectively, with 17 bases between them. Germline CDR1 is DFQATT and CDR2 is SNEGSKA (reference sequence). The CDR3 length is 13 residues. The CDR3 sequence: CSASNSQGASYTF. For the CDR3, the DNA is TGCAGTGCTAGTAATTCCCAGGGAGCAAGCTACACCTTC.

The DNA for the CDR3 is TGTGCCACCAGGATCGGGACAGCATCGTACGAGCAGTACTTC. Amino acid sequence: CATRIGTASYEQYF. The V call is TRBV10-3, the J call TRBJ2-7; TRBD1 matches 7 bases. This CDR3 contains 14 residues. The J segment lost 4 bases and the V segment lost 10 bases, leaving 13 bases of the junction unmatched. Germline V gene data show CDR1 as ENHRY and CDR2 as SYGVKD.

This clonotype was counted only a few times. The V call is TRBV2, the J call TRBJ2-1; 7 bases fit TRBD2. Germline CDR1 and CDR2: SNHLY and FYNNEI. The CDR3 is 15 amino acids. The ends lost 8 bases at V and 2 bases at J; junction bases unmatched: 9. CDR3 amino acids: CASPGGPITYNEQFF. DNA of the CDR3: TGTGCCAGCCCGGGAGGACCAATTACCTACAATGAGCAGTTCTTC.

This clonotype was counted between two and nine times. The gene calls are TRBV5-1 and TRBJ2-5; TRBD1 matches 7 bases. Germline values: CDR1 SGHRS, CDR2 YFSETQ. The CDR3 runs 15 residues. J gave up 5 bases and V 4 bases, and 11 bases lay outside the gene matches. As DNA, the CDR3 is TGCGCCAGCAGCCTCGGGACAGCTTTTATTGAGACCCAGTACTTC. Encoded protein: CASSLGTAFIETQYF.

The rearrangement uses TRBV7-3 and TRBJ1-6; D is unclear. CDR1 and CDR2 (germline): SGHTA, FQGTGA. The V end lost 0 bases, the J end lost 6 bases, and 12 bases lay between the germline ends. The CDR3 sequence is 16 residues long. The CDR3 bases are TGTGCCAGCAGCTTAACGGGAGGGATCGGTAATTCACCCCTCCACTTT. Amino acids: CASSLTGGIGNSPLHF.

The V and J genes are TRBV11-2 and TRBJ2-3; D unresolved. The V end lost 1 base, the J end lost 4 bases, and 9 bases lay between the germline ends. The CDR3 runs to 14 residues. CDR1 is SGHAT and CDR2 is FQNNGV in the germline V gene. DNA of the CDR3: TGTGCCAGCAGCTTAGTACTGGATCCAGATACGCAGTATTTT. Amino acids: CASSLVLDPDTQYF.

This chain uses TRBV5-1 with TRBJ2-3, with TRBD1 matching 10 bases. This CDR3 has 15 amino acids. The V gene's germline CDR1 is SGHRS and CDR2 YFSETQ. V lost 4 bases, J lost 4 bases, and 6 bases stayed unmatched. This CDR3 reads CASSRRQGAADTQYF. DNA of the CDR3: TGCGCCAGCAGCAGACGACAGGGGGCGGCAGATACGCAGTATTTT.

This clonotype was detected a few times. CDR3: CASSPAAQEGTDTQYF. The CDR3 DNA reads TGTGCCAGCAGCCCAGCAGCCCAAGAGGGCACAGATACGCAGTATTTT. The genes are TRBV4-2 and TRBJ2-3; D not resolved. The CDR3 has 16 residues. In germline, CDR1 is LGHNA, CDR2 YNFKEQ. V was cut by 4 bases and J by 1 base, with 15 bases left in between.

The V gene is TRBV7-9, the J gene TRBJ2-1, with 9 bases that match TRBD2. Germline V gene data show CDR1 as SEHNR and CDR2 as FQNEAQ (reference sequence). This CDR3 has 17 residues. With V trimmed by 5 bases and J by 1 base, 9 bases remained unmatched. CDR3 region: CASSPAGGRVSYNEQFF. The DNA of the CDR3 is TGTGCCAGCAGCCCCGCCGGCGGGAGGGTTTCCTACAATGAGCAGTTCTTC.